These 22 T cell receptor beta chains originate from one sample sequenced in a study of blood T cell repertoires in COVID-19. Method: immunoSEQ multiplex PCR; TCRdb's copy keeps in-frame clones and lacks some. The sample lists 200,000 to 250,000 clones, approximately 80% occurring once. What was sequenced was PBMCs or T cells enriched from blood (not recorded which). All receptors come from a middle-aged woman with acute COVID-19.

This chain links TRBV4-3 with TRBJ2-1; 7 bases agree with TRBD2. The germline V gene has CDR1 LGHNA and CDR2 YSLEER. V shed 1 base, J shed 8 bases, and the junction held 8 bases outside the gene matches. The CDR3 totals 15 residues. The CDR3 loop reads CASSQVGGSRDEQFF. The CDR3 bases are TGCGCCAGCAGCCAAGTGGGCGGGAGTAGGGATGAGCAGTTCTTC.

This chain uses TRBV6-2 or TRBV6-3 with TRBJ1-6; possible D gene TRBD1, 5 bases. The V end was cut by 6 bases, the J end by 9 bases, with 18 bases between. CDR1 is MNHEY, CDR2 SVGEGT, per germline. The CDR3 runs to 15 residues. The CDR3 DNA reads TGTGCCAGCAGCACACATGGCGGGGGATCTTCACCCCTCCACTTT. This codes for CASSTHGGGSSPLHF.

This sequence joins TRBV18 and TRBJ2-3, with 13 bases that match TRBD2. From germline, CDR1 is KGHSH and CDR2 LQKENI. The CDR3 length is 16 residues. J was trimmed by 4 bases and V by 6 bases; bases with no gene match: 7. The CDR3 reads CASSPGLAGASDTQYF. The CDR3 DNA reads TGTGCCAGCTCCCCTGGACTAGCGGGGGCCTCAGATACGCAGTATTTT. Full variable domain (rest looked up from reference TRBV18 and TRBJ2-3): NAGVMQNPRHLVRRRGQEARLRCSPMKGHSHVYWYRQLPEEGLKFMVYLQKENIIDESGMPKERFSAEFPKEGPSILRIQQVVRGDSAAYFCASSPGLAGASDTQYFGPGTRLTVL.

V gene TRBV19 combines with J gene TRBJ1-4; tentatively, D is TRBD1 (5 bases). The CDR3 has 13 amino acids. V gave up 6 bases and J gave up 8 bases, with 13 bases separating them. Germline CDR1 reads LNHDA; CDR2 reads SQIVND (reference sequence). CDR3 loop: CASRGTGGEKLFF. In DNA form, the CDR3 reads TGTGCCAGTAGAGGGACGGGAGGGGAAAAACTGTTTTTT. Full variable domain (rest looked up from reference TRBV19 and TRBJ1-4): DGGITQSPKYLFRKEGQNVTLSCEQNLNHDAMYWYRQDPGQGLRLIYYSQIVNDFQKGDIAEGYSVSREKKESFPLTVTSAQKNPTAFYLCASRGTGGEKLFFGSGTQLSVL.

In the case of this clone: This specimen includes other DNA sequences encoding the same CDR3. The V and J genes are TRBV3-1 (or the pseudogene TRBV3-2) and TRBJ1-1, with 7 positions matching TRBD1. The CDR3 totals 14 residues. V lost 8 bases to trimming and J lost 2 bases; unmatched junction nucleotides: 8. Germline CDR1 is LGHDT and CDR2 is YNNKEL (reference sequence). The CDR3, as DNA: TGTGCCAGCTCACCGAGACAGGGAAACACTGAAGCTTTCTTT. Translated: CASSPRQGNTEAFF.

The chain carries TRBV10-3 and TRBJ2-3, with TRBD1 as a possible D gene (6 bases). Germline assignment: CDR1 ENHRY and CDR2 SYGVKD. The CDR3 spans 14 residues. Deletions cut 4 bases from V and 2 bases from J, with 10 bases between. CDR3 in DNA: TGTGCCATCAGTGTTCAGGGGAACACAGATACGCAGTATTTT. Translation: CAISVQGNTDTQYF.

The chain uses TRBV25-1 and TRBJ1-1, with a tentative D call TRBD1 (5 bases). The length of the CDR3 is 14 residues. V dropped 1 base and J dropped 5 bases, with 11 bases sitting between them. Germline V gene sequence: CDR1 MGHDK, CDR2 SYGVNS. In DNA form, the CDR3 reads TGTGCCAGCAGTGAATGGGGCGGGGAAACTGAAGCTTTCTTT. Translated, it gives CASSEWGGETEAFF.

Notes on this clone: The CDR3 ends on some other residue instead of the conserved phenylalanine or tryptophan, so this is likely a read error. The DNA is left out, because the CDR3 cannot be placed on it with certainty; the CDR3 is given as TCRdb lists it. The rearrangement joins TRBV3-1 (or the pseudogene TRBV3-2) to TRBJ2-7; the table's D call TRBD1 went unverified against the DNA. The CDR3 spans 13 residues, counting both ends. Germline V gene data show CDR1 as LGHDT and CDR2 as YNNKEL (reference sequence). CDR3 residues: CASSQDRDSIPTN.

The chain is built from TRBV18 and TRBJ2-1; D may be TRBD2 (6 bases). This CDR3 comprises 13 residues. The V end was cut by 3 bases, the J end by 5 bases, with 8 bases between. Looked up from germline, CDR1 is KGHSH and CDR2 is LQKENI. CDR3: CASSPGRNNEQFF. CDR3 nucleotide sequence: TGTGCCAGCTCACCGGGGAGGAACAATGAGCAGTTCTTC.

This chain links TRBV18 with TRBJ2-7; 7 positions agree with TRBD1. The germline gives CDR1 KGHSH, CDR2 LQKENI. The CDR3 totals 15 residues. V trimming: 1 base; J trimming: 0 bases; junction bases outside the gene matches: 3. The DNA of the CDR3 is TGTGCCAGCTCACCACGGGACAGCACCTCCTACGAGCAGTACTTC. Protein sequence: CASSPRDSTSYEQYF. Variable domain in full (rest from reference TRBV18 and TRBJ2-7): NAGVMQNPRHLVRRRGQEARLRCSPMKGHSHVYWYRQLPEEGLKFMVYLQKENIIDESGMPKERFSAEFPKEGPSILRIQQVVRGDSAAYFCASSPRDSTSYEQYFGPGTRLTVT.

V gene TRBV5-4 combines with J gene TRBJ2-7, with TRBD2 identical over 9 bases. The CDR3 totals 16 residues. CDR1 is SGHNT, CDR2 YYREEE, per germline (reference sequence). Trimming at V came to 4 bases and at J to 5 bases, leaving 13 bases not matched to a gene. CDR3 sequence reads: CASSPRGGRARNEQYF. CDR3 in DNA: TGTGCCAGCAGCCCCCGGGGCGGGAGGGCCCGGAACGAGCAGTACTTC.

CDR3: CASAAGGEAFF. CDR3 DNA sequence: TGTGCCAGCGCCGCGGGAGGTGAAGCTTTCTTT. This chain connects TRBV18 to TRBJ1-1; D gene ambiguous. The CDR3 has 11 residues. Germline V gives CDR1 KGHSH, CDR2 LQKENI. Trimming stripped 8 bases from V and 7 bases from J, with 11 bases between.

J is TRBJ1-6 and V is TRBV7-2; D ambiguous. The CDR3 runs 15 residues. Germline assignment: CDR1 SGHTA and CDR2 FQGNSA. The germline V and J ends were trimmed by 1 base and 0 bases, with 4 bases remaining between them. The CDR3 loop is CASSLDSSYNSPLHF. For the CDR3, the DNA is TGTGCCAGCAGCTTAGATAGCTCCTATAATTCACCCCTCCACTTT. Complete variable domain (other parts from reference TRBV7-2 and TRBJ1-6): GAGVSQSPSNKVTEKGKDVELRCDPISGHTALYWYRQSLGQGLEFLIYFQGNSAPDKSGLPSDRFSAERTGGSVSTLTIQRTQQEDSAVYLCASSLDSSYNSPLHFGNGTRLTVT.

V and J are TRBV28 and TRBJ2-7; TRBD2 is a possible D gene (6 bases). The CDR3 runs 14 residues. V was clipped by 3 bases and J by 4 bases, with 13 bases between them. Looked up from germline, CDR1 is MDHEN and CDR2 is SYDVKM. The CDR3 sequence: CASSFGGLLYEQYF. The CDR3 DNA reads TGTGCCAGCAGTTTTGGCGGACTATTATACGAGCAGTACTTC.

This clone showed up just once. The V and J genes are TRBV23-1 and TRBJ2-7, with D possibly TRBD2 on 6 matching bases. TRBV23-1 is an ORF; its function is uncertain. The CDR3 consists of 16 residues. Trimming cost V 3 bases and J 2 bases, with 17 bases left between them. The CDR3 nucleotides read TGCGCCAGCAGTCACTCGGCATCTGGGAGGCCCTACGAGCAGTACTTC. This gives the protein CASSHSASGRPYEQYF.

There are a few counts of this clone. The chain couples TRBV19 to TRBJ2-3; 11 nucleotides align to TRBD2. The CDR3 totals 19 residues. The V gene's germline CDR1 is LNHDA and CDR2 SQIVND (reference sequence). V trimming: 7 bases; J trimming: 0 bases; junction bases outside the gene matches: 15. The CDR3 sequence is CASTSGRSITPASTDTQYF. CDR3 nucleotides: TGTGCCAGTACTAGCGGGAGGTCAATCACCCCTGCTAGCACAGATACGCAGTATTTT.

This chain's CDR3 is CASSPILNPPHYYNEQFF. For the CDR3, the DNA is TGCGCCAGCAGTCCTATTTTGAACCCCCCTCACTACTACAATGAGCAGTTCTTC. The chain is built from TRBV23-1 and TRBJ2-1; D remains ambiguous. TRBV23-1 is an ORF, with its function uncertain. V lost 4 bases and J 3 bases, leaving 22 bases between the germline ends. The CDR3 runs 18 residues.

This rearrangement joins TRBV6-1 to TRBJ2-3, with D possibly TRBD2 on 6 matching bases. In germline, CDR1 is MNHNS, CDR2 SASEGT. The CDR3 length is 15 residues. Trimming removed 3 bases from V and 1 base from J, with 11 bases in between. CDR3 region: CASSEGGIGTDTQYF. The CDR3 nucleotides read TGTGCCAGCAGTGAGGGGGGTATTGGCACAGATACGCAGTATTTT.

V is TRBV4-1 and J is TRBJ2-7, with 8 positions matching TRBD1. Germline V gene lookup returns CDR1 MGHRA and CDR2 YSYEKL. Unmatched junction bases numbered 4, after V lost 5 bases and J lost 4 bases. The CDR3 contains 13 residues. The CDR3 here is CASSGNRGYEQYF. Written as DNA, the CDR3 is TGCGCCAGCAGCGGAAACAGGGGGTACGAGCAGTACTTC.

This clone was counted a few times. This rearrangement joins TRBV7-9 to TRBJ2-7; a possible D gene is TRBD1 (6 bases). Between the trimmed V and J ends, which lost 1 base and 2 bases, there was a span of 12 bases. This CDR3 has 15 amino acids. Germline V gene data show CDR1 as SEHNR and CDR2 as FQNEAQ (reference sequence). The DNA for the CDR3 is TGTGCCAGCAGCTTAGGAACAAGGGGGACCTACGAGCAGTACTTC. This translates into CASSLGTRGTYEQYF.

V is TRBV9 and J is TRBJ1-2; D is unresolved. This CDR3 has 13 amino acids. Trimming removed 0 bases at V and 5 bases at J, with 8 bases between. Germline-derived CDR1 and CDR2 are SGDLS and YYNGEE. The CDR3 loop is CASSVESGYGYTF. The CDR3 region has the DNA TGTGCCAGCAGCGTAGAGTCCGGGTATGGCTACACCTTC.

This rearrangement joins TRBV18 to TRBJ1-1; D ambiguous. Germline assignment: CDR1 KGHSH and CDR2 LQKENI. V dropped 2 bases and J dropped 6 bases, with 19 bases sitting between them. The CDR3 loop spans 16 amino acids. The CDR3 sequence: CASSPEGRNPFAEAFF. The CDR3 region has the DNA TGTGCCAGCTCACCAGAGGGCAGGAACCCCTTCGCTGAAGCTTTCTTT.